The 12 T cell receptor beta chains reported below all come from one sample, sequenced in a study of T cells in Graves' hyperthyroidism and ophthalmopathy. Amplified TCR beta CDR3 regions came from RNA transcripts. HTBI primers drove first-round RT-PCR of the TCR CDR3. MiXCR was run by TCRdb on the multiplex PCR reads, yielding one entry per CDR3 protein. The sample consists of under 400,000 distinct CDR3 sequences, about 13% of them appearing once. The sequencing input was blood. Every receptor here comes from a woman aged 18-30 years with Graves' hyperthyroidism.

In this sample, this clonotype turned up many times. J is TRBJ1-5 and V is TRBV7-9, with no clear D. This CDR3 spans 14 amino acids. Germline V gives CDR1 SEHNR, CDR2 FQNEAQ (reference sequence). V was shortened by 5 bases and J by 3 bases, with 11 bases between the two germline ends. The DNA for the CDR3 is TGTGCCAGCAGCCCAGACATATTCAATCAGCCCCAGCATTTT. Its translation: CASSPDIFNQPQHF. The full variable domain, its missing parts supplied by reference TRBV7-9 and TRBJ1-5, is DTGVSQNPRHKITKRGQNVTFRCDPISEHNRLYWYRQTLGQGPEFLTYFQNEAQLEKSRLLSDRFSAERPKGSFSTLEIQRTEQGDSAMYLCASSPDIFNQPQHFGDGTRLSIL.

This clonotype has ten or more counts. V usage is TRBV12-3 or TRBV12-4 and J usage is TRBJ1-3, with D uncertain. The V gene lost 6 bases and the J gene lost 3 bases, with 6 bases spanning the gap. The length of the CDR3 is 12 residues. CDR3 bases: TGTGCCAGCAGGGTCTTTGGAAACACCATATATTTT. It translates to CASRVFGNTIYF.

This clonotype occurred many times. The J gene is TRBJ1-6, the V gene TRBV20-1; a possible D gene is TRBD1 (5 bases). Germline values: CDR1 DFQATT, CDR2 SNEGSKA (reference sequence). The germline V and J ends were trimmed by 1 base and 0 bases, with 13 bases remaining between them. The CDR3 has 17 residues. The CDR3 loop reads CSARGGAASSYNSPLHF. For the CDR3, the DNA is TGCAGTGCTAGAGGTGGGGCGGCGAGCTCCTATAATTCACCCCTCCACTTT.

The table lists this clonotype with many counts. CDR3: CSAPYPLAVYSTDTQYF. The CDR3 coding sequence is TGCAGTGCCCCTTACCCGCTAGCGGTCTATAGCACAGATACGCAGTATTTT. The chain has TRBV20-1 and TRBJ2-3; 7 bases are shared with TRBD2. The CDR3 covers 17 residues. V shed 6 bases, J shed 0 bases, and the junction held 15 bases outside the gene matches. CDR1 is DFQATT, CDR2 SNEGSKA, per germline (reference sequence).

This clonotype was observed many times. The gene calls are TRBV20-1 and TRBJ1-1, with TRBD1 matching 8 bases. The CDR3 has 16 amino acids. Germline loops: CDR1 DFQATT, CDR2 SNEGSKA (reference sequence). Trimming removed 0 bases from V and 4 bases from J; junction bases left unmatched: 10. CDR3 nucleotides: TGCAGTGCTAGAGATCCGGGACAACAGGGGGGCACTGAAGCTTTCTTT. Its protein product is CSARDPGQQGGTEAFF.

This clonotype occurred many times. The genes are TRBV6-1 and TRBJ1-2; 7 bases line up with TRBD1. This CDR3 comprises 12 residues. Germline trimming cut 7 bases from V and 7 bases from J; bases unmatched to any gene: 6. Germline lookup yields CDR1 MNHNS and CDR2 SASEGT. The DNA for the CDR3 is TGTGCCAGCACTGAGGGGGCAGGTGGCTACACCTTC. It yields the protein CASTEGAGGYTF.

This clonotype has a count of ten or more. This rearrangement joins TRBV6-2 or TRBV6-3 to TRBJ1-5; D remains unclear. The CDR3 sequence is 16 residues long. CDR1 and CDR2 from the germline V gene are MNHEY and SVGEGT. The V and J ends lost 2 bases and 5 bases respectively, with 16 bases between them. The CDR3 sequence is CASSYRVGHPYQPQHF. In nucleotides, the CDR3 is TGTGCCAGCAGTTACAGGGTTGGCCACCCCTATCAGCCCCAGCATTTT.

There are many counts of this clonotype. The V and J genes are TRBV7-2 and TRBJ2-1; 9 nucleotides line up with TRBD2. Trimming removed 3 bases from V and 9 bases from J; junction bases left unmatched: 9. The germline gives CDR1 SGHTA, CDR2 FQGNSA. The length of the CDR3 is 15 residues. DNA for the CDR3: TGTGCCAGCAGCTTGGGGAGCGGGGGGCCGGGTGAGCAGTTCTTC. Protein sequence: CASSLGSGGPGEQFF. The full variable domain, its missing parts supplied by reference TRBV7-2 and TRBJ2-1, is GAGVSQSPSNKVTEKGKDVELRCDPISGHTALYWYRQSLGQGLEFLIYFQGNSAPDKSGLPSDRFSAERTGGSVSTLTIQRTQQEDSAVYLCASSLGSGGPGEQFFGPGTRLTVL.

CDR3 loop: CASNLLVGGIDYGYTF. The CDR3 DNA sequence: TGTGCCAGTAACCTCCTGGTGGGGGGCATCGACTATGGCTACACCTTC. The chain employs TRBV19 and TRBJ1-2; a possible D gene is TRBD1 (6 bases). Germline V gene sequence: CDR1 LNHDA, CDR2 SQIVND (reference sequence). V lost 7 bases, J lost 3 bases, and 21 bases lay in between. This CDR3 has 16 amino acids. Combining the CDR3 with reference TRBV19 and TRBJ1-2 gives the whole variable domain DGGITQSPKYLFRKEGQNVTLSCEQNLNHDAMYWYRQDPGQGLRLIYYSQIVNDFQKGDIAEGYSVSREKKESFPLTVTSAQKNPTAFYLCASNLLVGGIDYGYTFGSGTRLTVV.

The CDR3 here is CASSQDGLNINEQYF. Here the CDR3 DNA reads TGTGCCAGCAGCCAAGATGGTCTGAACATAAACGAGCAGTACTTC. The genes are TRBV14 and TRBJ2-7; D remains ambiguous. CDR1 SGHDN and CDR2 FVKESK come from the germline V gene. Trimming cost V 0 bases and J 5 bases, with 14 bases left between them. The CDR3 is 15 residues long.

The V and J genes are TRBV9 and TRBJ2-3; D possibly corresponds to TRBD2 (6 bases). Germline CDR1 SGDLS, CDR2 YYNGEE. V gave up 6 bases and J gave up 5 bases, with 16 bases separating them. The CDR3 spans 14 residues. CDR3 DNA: TGTGCCAGCACGGAGGACCTGGGGGGAGATACGCAGTATTTT. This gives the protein CASTEDLGGDTQYF.

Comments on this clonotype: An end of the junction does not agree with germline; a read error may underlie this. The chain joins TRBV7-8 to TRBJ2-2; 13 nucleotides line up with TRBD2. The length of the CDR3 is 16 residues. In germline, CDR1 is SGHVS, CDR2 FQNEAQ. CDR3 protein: CASSSGLAGDTGELSF. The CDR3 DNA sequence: TGTGCCAGCAGCTCAGGACTAGCGGGGGATACCGGGGAGCTGTCTTTT.